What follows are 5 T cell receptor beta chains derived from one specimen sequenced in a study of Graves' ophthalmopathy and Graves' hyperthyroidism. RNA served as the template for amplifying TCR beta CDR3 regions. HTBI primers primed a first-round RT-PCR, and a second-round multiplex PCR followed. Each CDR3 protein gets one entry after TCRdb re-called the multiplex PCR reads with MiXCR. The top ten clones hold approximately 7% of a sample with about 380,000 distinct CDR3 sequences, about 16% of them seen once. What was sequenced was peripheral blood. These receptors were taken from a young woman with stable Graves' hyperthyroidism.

The DNA for the CDR3 is TGTGCCAGCAGCTTACAAGGGGCCAGGGATAACTATGGCTACACCTTC. It specifies CASSLQGARDNYGYTF. This chain uses TRBV11-1 with TRBJ1-2; weak D call: TRBD1 (5 bases). In germline, CDR1 is SGHAT, CDR2 FQDESV (reference sequence). The CDR3 runs 16 residues. Trimming took off 2 bases at V and 1 base at J, with 14 bases between the two ends.

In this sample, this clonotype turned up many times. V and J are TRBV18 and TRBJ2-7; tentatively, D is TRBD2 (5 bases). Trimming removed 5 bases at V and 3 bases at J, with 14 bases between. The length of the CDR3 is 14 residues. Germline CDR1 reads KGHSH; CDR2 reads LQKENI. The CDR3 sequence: CASSDGVTGYEQYF. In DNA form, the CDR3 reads TGTGCCAGCTCAGACGGGGTTACCGGCTACGAGCAGTACTTC.

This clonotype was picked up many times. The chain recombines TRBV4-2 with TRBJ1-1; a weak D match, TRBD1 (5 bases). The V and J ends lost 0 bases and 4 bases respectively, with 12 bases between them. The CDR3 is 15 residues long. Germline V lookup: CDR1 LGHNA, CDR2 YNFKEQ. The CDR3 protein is CASSQDEIGGTEAFF. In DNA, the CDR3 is TGTGCCAGCAGCCAAGATGAGATTGGGGGCACTGAAGCTTTCTTT.

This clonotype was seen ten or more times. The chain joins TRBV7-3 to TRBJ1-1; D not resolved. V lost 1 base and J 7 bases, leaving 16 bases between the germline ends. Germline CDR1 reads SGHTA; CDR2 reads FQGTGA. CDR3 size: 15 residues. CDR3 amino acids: CASSLIGRDVNEAFF. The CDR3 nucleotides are TGTGCCAGCAGCTTAATAGGCCGAGACGTGAATGAAGCTTTCTTT.

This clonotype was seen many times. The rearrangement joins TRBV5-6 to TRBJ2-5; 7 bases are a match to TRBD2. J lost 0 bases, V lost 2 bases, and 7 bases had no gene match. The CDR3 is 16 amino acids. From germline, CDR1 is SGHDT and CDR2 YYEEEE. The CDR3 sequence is CASSFRSSGYQETQYF. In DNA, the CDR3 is TGTGCCAGCAGCTTCCGATCTAGCGGTTACCAAGAGACCCAGTACTTC.